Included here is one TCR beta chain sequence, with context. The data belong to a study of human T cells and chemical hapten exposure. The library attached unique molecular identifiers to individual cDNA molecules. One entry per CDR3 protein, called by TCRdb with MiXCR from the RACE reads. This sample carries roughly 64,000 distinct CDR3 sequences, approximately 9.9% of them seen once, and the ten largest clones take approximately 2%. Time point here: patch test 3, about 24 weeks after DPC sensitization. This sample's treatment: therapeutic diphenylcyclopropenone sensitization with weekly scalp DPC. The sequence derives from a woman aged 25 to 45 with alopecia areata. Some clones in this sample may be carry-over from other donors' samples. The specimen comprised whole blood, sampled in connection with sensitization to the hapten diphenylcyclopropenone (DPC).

The CDR3 region is CAISEGQSNQPQHF. CDR3 nucleotides: TGTGCCATCAGTGAAGGGCAGAGCAATCAGCCCCAGCATTTT. The chain employs TRBV10-3 and TRBJ1-5; D is ambiguous. Between the trimmed V and J ends, which lost 3 bases and 1 base, there was a span of 7 bases. This CDR3 comprises 14 residues. Germline CDR1 is ENHRY and CDR2 is SYGVKD.